The 10 T cell receptor beta chains given below trace back to one sample, sequenced in a study of blood T cell repertoires in COVID-19. Method: immunoSEQ multiplex PCR; TCRdb's copy keeps in-frame clones and lacks some. The sample holds approximately 140,000 clones, less than 85% seen once. Sequenced material: peripheral blood. Source of these receptors: a human donor in a cohort sampled during active COVID-19.

The chain carries TRBV19 and TRBJ2-7; a weak D match, TRBD1 (7 bases). The CDR3 runs 15 residues. The germline V gene has CDR1 LNHDA and CDR2 SQIVND (reference sequence). Trimming cost V 4 bases and J 1 base, with 14 bases left between them. CDR3 loop: CASSKEGAGSYEQYF. In nucleotides, the CDR3 is TGTGCCAGTAGTAAGGAGGGGGCCGGATCCTACGAGCAGTACTTC.

The chain is built from TRBV5-6 and TRBJ1-5; 10 bases match TRBD1. This CDR3 region has 16 residues. Trimming cost V 1 base and J 7 bases; bases outside gene matches: 8. From germline, CDR1 is SGHDT and CDR2 YYEEEE. DNA for the CDR3: TGTGCCAGCAGCTTGTCGGGACAGGGGTGGGGACAGCCCCAGCATTTT. Translated: CASSLSGQGWGQPQHF.

This clone has more than one count but fewer than ten. The gene calls are TRBV19 and TRBJ2-2; maybe TRBD2 (6 bases). The CDR3 totals 14 residues. Germline V gene data show CDR1 as LNHDA and CDR2 as SQIVND (reference sequence). V was shortened by 5 bases and J by 5 bases, with 12 bases between the two germline ends. The CDR3 protein is CASSPGLPTGELFF. For the CDR3, the DNA is TGTGCCAGTAGTCCGGGACTCCCTACCGGGGAGCTGTTTTTT.

The table lists this clone with a count of one. The genes are TRBV19 and TRBJ2-1; 13 positions agree with TRBD2. V shed 9 bases and J 10 bases; nucleotides not matched to a gene: 9. The CDR3 length is 14 residues. In germline, CDR1 is LNHDA, CDR2 SQIVND (reference sequence). As DNA, the CDR3 is TGTGCCAGCTCGTCACCGGGACTAGCGGGGGAGCAGTTCTTC. Residues: CASSSPGLAGEQFF.

V gene TRBV7-8 combines with J gene TRBJ2-3; tentatively, D is TRBD1 (5 bases). Trimming removed 7 bases from V and 2 bases from J, with 16 bases in between. The CDR3 covers 15 residues. The V gene's germline CDR1 is SGHVS and CDR2 FQNEAQ. CDR3 residues: CASTTDTRNTDTQYF. The DNA of the CDR3 is TGTGCCAGCACCACGGACACCCGGAACACAGATACGCAGTATTTT.

The rearrangement links TRBV7-3 to TRBJ2-3; 7 bases map to TRBD2. The ends lost 4 bases at V and 2 bases at J; junction bases unmatched: 12. Per the germline V gene, CDR1 is SGHTA and CDR2 is FQGTGA. This CDR3 is built from 17 residues. The DNA of the CDR3 is TGTGCCAGCAGCTCCCTCGTTTTGCGGGGGAACACAGATACGCAGTATTTT. Its translation is CASSSLVLRGNTDTQYF.

This clone has just one count. The J gene is TRBJ1-1, the V gene TRBV12-5; D is unclear. The CDR3 length is 13 residues. CDR1 LGHNT and CDR2 FRNRAP come from the germline V gene. Trimming cost V 2 bases and J 11 bases, with 15 bases left between them. The CDR3 reads CASGLSSMAWAFF. The CDR3 bases are TGTGCTAGTGGTTTGAGTTCAATGGCCTGGGCTTTCTTT.

V usage is TRBV25-1 and J usage is TRBJ1-4, with a possible D match to TRBD1 (5 bases). The germline gives CDR1 MGHDK, CDR2 SYGVNS. Trimming left V 6 bases short and J 7 bases short, with 15 bases between. This CDR3 is built from 14 residues. The CDR3 loop reads CASSDGGTGEKLFF. CDR3 DNA: TGTGCCAGCAGCGACGGGGGGACGGGTGAAAAACTGTTTTTT.

This chain joins TRBV9 and TRBJ2-7; TRBD1 matches 8 bases. The V gene end was trimmed by 0 bases and the J gene end by 3 bases; junction bases not matched to a gene: 5. The length of the CDR3 is 15 residues. Germline V gene sequence: CDR1 SGDLS, CDR2 YYNGEE. The DNA of the CDR3 is TGTGCCAGCAGCGTAGCTGCAGGGGGCTACTACGAGCAGTACTTC. Its protein is CASSVAAGGYYEQYF. The variable domain in full, completed from reference TRBV9 and TRBJ2-7, reads DSGVTQTPKHLITATGQRVTLRCSPRSGDLSVYWYQQSLDQGLQFLIQYYNGEERAKGNILERFSAQQFPDLHSELNLSSLELGDSALYFCASSVAAGGYYEQYFGPGTRLTVT.

This clone was observed a handful of times. The chain combines TRBV4-2 with TRBJ2-3, with 10 bases aligning to TRBD2. Germline values: CDR1 LGHNA, CDR2 YNFKEQ. Trimming cost V 4 bases and J 2 bases; bases outside gene matches: 15. The length of the CDR3 is 19 residues. The CDR3 sequence: CASSRLPLAGAGSTDTQYF. Written as DNA, the CDR3 is TGTGCCAGCAGCCGACTCCCGCTAGCGGGGGCTGGATCCACAGATACGCAGTATTTT.